The present TCR beta chain was sequenced within a study of shared clonotypes between healthy human individuals (dated by TCRdb to 2020 to 2021). Regarding the research as a whole: The cohort comprised a couple of women and three men aged 18 to 49 years. Per donor, three plates each were used for CD4 naive and CD4 memory, two for CD8 naive, and one for CD8 memory. To estimate repertoire size and how much clonotypes are shared between individuals, the study performed deep sequencing of blood TCR repertoires from five healthy adults. To increase sequencing depth and limit assay-specific biases, different laboratories used diverse techniques to prepare libraries and sequence TCR repertoires. Each donor's leukapheresis produced roughly between about 0.9 and 9.5 billion PBMCs. General findings and caveats noted by the study authors: Because the study included only a small number of donors, the genetic and exposure-history diversity represented was limited. Sharing across a few donors was observed for about 4.8% of naive CD4, 3% to 4% of naive CD8, about 2.3% of memory CD4, and roughly 0.4% of memory CD8 clonotypes. Compared with non-shared clonotypes, clonotypes shared by all four sorted-subset donors had higher generation probabilities. Pairwise subsampling led to the expectation that sequencing depth would affect the degree of clonotype sharing among donors. Larger estimated clonotype richness was generally found for naive subsets than for memory subsets. Sampling was restricted to blood, and TCR repertoires in tissue are likely to differ from TCR repertoires in blood. Rarefaction of sorted-subset datasets indicated incomplete sequencing despite the large sequencing depth.

In the case of this clone: It has no known antigen specificity. No much larger clonotype is one base removed from it; base qualities were not supplied.

Using the deep immunoSEQ assay, TCR CDR3 regions were amplified from genomic DNA by multiplex PCR. For each cell subset, the extracted genomic DNA was distributed evenly across all wells of several immunoSEQ 96-well plates, and each plate served as one replicate. Each replicate PCR for sorted subsets received around 210 ng genomic DNA, equal to tens of thousands of T cell genomes. Purified libraries were quantified with a Qubit 3.0 fluorometer, sized on a Bioanalyzer 2100, and re-quantified with the KAPA Library Quantification kit. A separate single-read 150-cycle Illumina NextSeq 550 flow cell was used to sequence each immunoSEQ 96-well plate. The authors processed their data as follows. Because the immunoSEQ output included only junctional sequences and no quality scores, the filtering could not be the same as the filtering used for full-length reads. Sequences were annotated with PyIR, a Python wrapper for IgBLAST v1.9, and V/J genes and CDR3 were assigned using IMGT germline references. Any read was removed if the V/J assignment was weak (E-value above 1e-6), the CDR3 was missing, or the read contained stop codons, out-of-frame junctions, or ambiguous translated residues. V3J clonotypes were defined by identical inferred V gene, J gene, and CDR3 amino acid sequence. Percentage overlap between repertoires was calculated by dividing the number of shared unique clonotypes by the size of the smaller repertoire. Repertoire richness was assessed with RTK rarefaction, the Chao1 estimator, and Recon v2.1 estimates of unobserved clonotypes. Generation probabilities for all TCRbeta clonotypes obtained by the gDNA method from a handful of donors were computed using OLGA. Drawn from immuneACCESS, this table holds only the in-frame rearrangements with V and J called that TCRdb kept. Clones are partly lost; checked studies trace under half to an unresolved V gene and leave the rest unexplained. Clone size and the V and J calls come from that table; the DNA yielded D and trimming. The table for this sample lists 2.3 million or so clones; approximately 93% of them were counted only once. The ten largest clones capture under 0.45% of the sample.

The CDR3 runs 13 residues from the cysteine to the phenylalanine. The entry retains the CDR3 DNA only, 39 bases that are in frame from base 1. V gives up 6 bases and J gives up 4 bases, and the segment between their germline ends measures 12 bases. The germline V gene gives CDR1 as MNHNS and CDR2 as SASEGT. Donors were healthy HIV-negative adults with no recently reported acute infections or vaccinations. All donors were Caucasian adults living in Nashville, Tennessee, USA. Magnetic negative selection was used to enrich CD4+ T cells, after which naive cells were positively selected on CD45RA and the negative fraction became the memory subset. Blood was collected by leukapheresis, and PBMCs were isolated by Ficoll-Histopaque density gradient centrifugation and then cryopreserved in liquid nitrogen vapor phase. Purity and quantity of every magnetically sorted T cell population were checked by analytical flow cytometry. Genomic DNA was isolated from each sorted fraction and quantified by UV absorbance on a Nanodrop 2000c.

The TCR comes from a man between 18 and 35 years old in good health. Some clones in this sample may be carry-over from other donors' samples. This chain is built from TRBV6-1 and TRBJ1-2, with no confidently assigned D gene. The sample comprised naive CD4+ T cells from PBMCs. The cell subset or site label of this sample denotes: CD45RA+ positively selected. The DNA sequence is given as TGTGCCAGCAGAGACCGGGCCACCTATGGCTACACCTTC. Translation gives CASRDRATYGYTF.